The TCR beta chain described here comes from a study of cytomegalovirus exposure and HLA in healthy donors. The study's findings and limits: In a later analysis, HLA-C alleles had the fewest associated TCRs, DRB1 alleles the most. The classifier was said to identify cytomegalovirus status with high specificity and sensitivity.

Germline CDR1 is MNHEY and CDR2 is SMNVEV (reference sequence). There are 14 residues in the CDR3. Germline trimming cut 7 bases from V and 2 bases from J; bases unmatched to any gene: 7. The PCR used 60 Vbeta and 13 Jbeta primers. Clones were read by immunoSEQ multiplex PCR, and TCRdb kept only the in-frame ones, dropping some. The data contain around 130,000 clones, 70% to 75% of them seen just once; the ten biggest clones take up 3.1%. This clone was detected only a few times. What it recognizes is unknown. The rearrangement uses TRBV27 and TRBJ2-7; 8 nucleotides align to TRBD2. The source of this sequence is a man younger than 40 in good health and CMV-seronegative. The sequenced sample consisted of PBMCs. The CDR3 DNA reads as TGTGCCAGCAAAAATATAGCGGGACCCTACGAGCAGTACTTC. Amino acid sequence: CASKNIAGPYEQYF.